This is a list of T cell receptor beta chains from one sample in a study of blood T cell repertoires in COVID-19. Sequencing was performed with immunoSEQ multiplex PCR; in TCRdb, only in-frame clones are kept and a portion is missing. The top ten clones hold approximately 0.96% of a sample with over 300,000 clones, around 87% of them seen once. The sample consisted of PBMCs or T cells enriched from blood (not recorded which). Receptor source: a woman in her twenties or thirties with acute COVID-19. Both conserved end residues are part of each CDR3. Fields, in order: CDR3 length, V gene, D gene, J gene, clone size, CDR3 protein, CDR3 DNA. A D gene is named only where the DNA matches it firmly. Clone size is stated in some rows and not others, as once, few, many or a class when expanded.

len: 14; v_gene: TRBV6-5; d_gene: -; j_gene: TRBJ1-3; abundance: -; CDR3aa: CASKGSGYGNTIYF; CDR3nt: TGTGCCAGCAAAGGTTCGGGTTATGGAAACACCATATATTTT
len: 19; v_gene: TRBV21-1; d_gene: -; j_gene: TRBJ2-6; abundance: -; CDR3aa: CASSKRPGQAPSGANVLTF; CDR3nt: TGTGCCAGCAGCAAACGGCCAGGACAGGCACCCTCTGGGGCCAACGTCCTGACTTTC
len: 14; v_gene: TRBV6-1; d_gene: -; j_gene: TRBJ1-2; abundance: few; CDR3aa: CASSEVAGNYGYTF; CDR3nt: TGTGCCAGCAGTGAAGTCGCGGGGAACTATGGCTACACCTTC
len: 13; v_gene: TRBV29-1; d_gene: -; j_gene: TRBJ1-2; abundance: once; CDR3aa: CSVETGLNYGYTF; CDR3nt: TGCAGCGTTGAGACAGGACTCAACTATGGCTACACCTTC
len: 15; v_gene: TRBV4-3; d_gene: -; j_gene: TRBJ1-6; abundance: -; CDR3aa: CASSQAQGNNSPLHF; CDR3nt: TGCGCCAGCAGCCAAGCACAGGGAAATAATTCACCCCTCCACTTT
len: 14; v_gene: TRBV19; d_gene: TRBD1; j_gene: TRBJ1-5; abundance: -; CDR3aa: CASRTRTGVVAQHF; CDR3nt: TGTGCCAGTAGGACACGGACAGGGGTCGTGGCCCAGCATTTT
len: 13; v_gene: TRBV10-2; d_gene: TRBD2; j_gene: TRBJ2-3; abundance: -; CDR3aa: CASRGGATDTQYF; CDR3nt: TGCGCCAGCCGCGGGGGGGCAACAGATACGCAGTATTTT
len: 16; v_gene: TRBV5-1; d_gene: -; j_gene: TRBJ1-1; abundance: -; CDR3aa: CASSLVPQDLNTEAFF; CDR3nt: TGCGCCAGCAGCTTGGTGCCGCAGGACTTGAACACTGAAGCTTTCTTT
len: 16; v_gene: TRBV10-2; d_gene: -; j_gene: TRBJ1-4; abundance: once; CDR3aa: CASRRGIGTSQEKLFF; CDR3nt: TGCGCCAGCAGACGGGGGATTGGGACGTCTCAAGAAAAACTGTTTTTT
len: 17; v_gene: TRBV5-1; d_gene: -; j_gene: TRBJ2-6; abundance: -; CDR3aa: CASEAFSRSSGANVLTF; CDR3nt: TGCGCCAGCGAAGCGTTTTCGAGATCCTCTGGGGCCAACGTCCTGACTTTC
len: 14; v_gene: TRBV3-1/TRBV3-2; d_gene: -; j_gene: TRBJ2-7; abundance: -; CDR3aa: CASSQDFTAYEQYF; CDR3nt: TGTGCCAGCAGCCAAGATTTCACAGCCTACGAGCAGTACTTC
len: 14; v_gene: TRBV2; d_gene: TRBD1; j_gene: TRBJ1-2; abundance: -; CDR3aa: CASSEILGGFGYTF; CDR3nt: TGTGCCAGCAGTGAGATTTTAGGGGGCTTCGGCTACACCTTC
len: 16; v_gene: TRBV18; d_gene: -; j_gene: TRBJ1-6; abundance: once; CDR3aa: CASSPRREAPNSPLHF; CDR3nt: TGTGCCAGCTCACCCCGGAGGGAGGCCCCCAATTCACCCCTCCACTTT
len: 14; v_gene: TRBV30; d_gene: TRBD1; j_gene: TRBJ2-7; abundance: once; CDR3aa: CAWSLGQGEYEQYF; CDR3nt: TGTGCCTGGTCTCTGGGACAGGGGGAATACGAGCAGTACTTC
len: 14; v_gene: TRBV6-5; d_gene: TRBD1; j_gene: TRBJ1-3; abundance: -; CDR3aa: CASSRQGGGNTIYF; CDR3nt: TGTGCCAGCAGTCGACAGGGCGGTGGAAACACCATATATTTT
len: 15; v_gene: TRBV9; d_gene: TRBD1; j_gene: TRBJ2-2; abundance: -; CDR3aa: CATKEGTGTSGELFF; CDR3nt: TGTGCCACCAAAGAAGGGACAGGGACTTCCGGGGAGCTGTTTTTT
len: 15; v_gene: TRBV7-8; d_gene: TRBD1; j_gene: TRBJ1-6; abundance: -; CDR3aa: CASSYTGDSASPLHF; CDR3nt: TGTGCCAGCAGCTACACAGGGGACTCGGCTTCACCCCTCCACTTT
len: 17; v_gene: TRBV3-1/TRBV3-2; d_gene: TRBD1; j_gene: TRBJ1-2; abundance: -; CDR3aa: CASSPGYLGQQGDGYTF; CDR3nt: TGTGCCAGCAGCCCTGGATATTTGGGGCAGCAGGGGGATGGCTACACCTTC
len: 14; v_gene: TRBV7-9; d_gene: TRBD1; j_gene: TRBJ1-4; abundance: -; CDR3aa: CASSLTGGSEKLFF; CDR3nt: TGTGCCAGCAGCTTAACAGGGGGCAGTGAAAAACTGTTTTTT
len: 17; v_gene: TRBV6-1; d_gene: TRBD1; j_gene: TRBJ1-4; abundance: -; CDR3aa: CASSEVIRGQGNEKLFF; CDR3nt: TGTGCCAGCAGTGAAGTGATCAGGGGGCAGGGTAATGAAAAACTGTTTTTT
len: 13; v_gene: TRBV6-5; d_gene: -; j_gene: TRBJ1-5; abundance: -; CDR3aa: CASRWDLNQPQHF; CDR3nt: TGTGCCAGCAGATGGGACTTAAATCAGCCCCAGCATTTT
len: 12; v_gene: TRBV30; d_gene: -; j_gene: TRBJ1-1; abundance: -; CDR3aa: CAWRGGDSEAFF; CDR3nt: TGTGCCTGGAGGGGGGGAGACAGTGAAGCTTTCTTT
len: 15; v_gene: TRBV5-4; d_gene: TRBD1; j_gene: TRBJ1-2; abundance: -; CDR3aa: CASSFSGGPNYGYTF; CDR3nt: TGTGCCAGCAGCTTCTCAGGGGGGCCTAACTATGGCTACACCTTC
len: 14; v_gene: TRBV3-1/TRBV3-2; d_gene: -; j_gene: TRBJ2-1; abundance: -; CDR3aa: CASSPLAGYNEQFF; CDR3nt: TGTGCCAGCAGCCCCTTAGCAGGGTACAATGAGCAGTTCTTC
len: 15; v_gene: TRBV24-1; d_gene: -; j_gene: TRBJ1-1; abundance: -; CDR3aa: CATSGRVGGKVEAFF; CDR3nt: TGTGCCACCAGTGGGAGGGTAGGAGGAAAGGTTGAAGCTTTCTTT
len: 18; v_gene: TRBV10-3; d_gene: TRBD2; j_gene: TRBJ2-1; abundance: -; CDR3aa: CAISTEGLAGGPYNEQFF; CDR3nt: TGTGCCATCAGTACCGAGGGACTAGCGGGGGGACCCTACAATGAGCAGTTCTTC
len: 17; v_gene: TRBV9; d_gene: TRBD1; j_gene: TRBJ2-3; abundance: -; CDR3aa: CASSLKQGERITDTQYF; CDR3nt: TGTGCCAGCAGCCTCAAACAGGGGGAGAGAATAACAGATACGCAGTATTTT
len: 20; v_gene: TRBV3-1/TRBV3-2; d_gene: TRBD2; j_gene: TRBJ2-3; abundance: -; CDR3aa: CASSQSAGGQDIASTDTQYF; CDR3nt: TGTGCCAGCAGCCAAAGCGCGGGGGGACAAGACATCGCTAGCACAGATACGCAGTATTTT
len: 12; v_gene: TRBV29-1; d_gene: -; j_gene: TRBJ2-7; abundance: -; CDR3aa: CSVEVDSYEQYF; CDR3nt: TGCAGCGTTGAGGTGGACAGCTACGAGCAGTACTTC
len: 14; v_gene: TRBV2; d_gene: -; j_gene: TRBJ1-5; abundance: -; CDR3aa: CASATAYSNQPQHF; CDR3nt: TGTGCCAGTGCGACAGCCTATAGCAATCAGCCCCAGCATTTT
len: 17; v_gene: TRBV6-1; d_gene: TRBD1; j_gene: TRBJ2-3; abundance: -; CDR3aa: CASSDPTGGGFTDTQYF; CDR3nt: TGTGCCAGCAGTGACCCGACAGGGGGCGGTTTCACAGATACGCAGTATTTT
len: 14; v_gene: TRBV4-3; d_gene: -; j_gene: TRBJ2-7; abundance: -; CDR3aa: CASSQVARSYEQYF; CDR3nt: TGCGCCAGCAGCCAAGTTGCCAGGTCCTACGAGCAGTACTTC
len: 14; v_gene: TRBV9; d_gene: -; j_gene: TRBJ2-4; abundance: -; CDR3aa: CASSARAAKNIQYF; CDR3nt: TGTGCCAGCAGCGCCCGAGCAGCCAAAAACATTCAGTACTTC
len: 15; v_gene: TRBV6-5; d_gene: -; j_gene: TRBJ1-5; abundance: once; CDR3aa: CASSPSSQGSQPQHF; CDR3nt: TGTGCCAGCAGTCCTTCATCTCAGGGGAGTCAGCCCCAGCATTTT
len: 12; v_gene: TRBV7-9; d_gene: -; j_gene: TRBJ2-7; abundance: -; CDR3aa: CASDGGPYEQYF; CDR3nt: TGTGCCAGCGACGGGGGTCCCTACGAGCAGTACTTC
len: 17; v_gene: TRBV6-2/TRBV6-3; d_gene: -; j_gene: TRBJ2-7; abundance: -; CDR3aa: CASSYLPGRSQAYEQYF; CDR3nt: TGTGCCAGCAGTTACCTCCCAGGGCGTTCCCAAGCCTACGAGCAGTACTTC
len: 14; v_gene: TRBV5-4; d_gene: TRBD1; j_gene: TRBJ1-2; abundance: -; CDR3aa: CASSRDSGNYGYTF; CDR3nt: TGTGCCAGCAGCCGGGACAGCGGGAACTATGGCTACACCTTC
len: 16; v_gene: TRBV27; d_gene: TRBD1; j_gene: TRBJ2-7; abundance: -; CDR3aa: CASSLAYTESSGGQYF; CDR3nt: TGTGCCAGCAGCCTTGCTTACACTGAAAGTTCAGGGGGGCAGTACTTC
len: 12; v_gene: TRBV6-5; d_gene: -; j_gene: TRBJ2-5; abundance: -; CDR3aa: CASSRTGETQYF; CDR3nt: TGTGCCAGCAGTCGGACTGGAGAGACCCAGTACTTC
len: 15; v_gene: TRBV7-6; d_gene: -; j_gene: TRBJ2-1; abundance: -; CDR3aa: CASSLGRLLYNEQFF; CDR3nt: TGTGCCAGCAGCTTAGGGAGACTACTCTACAATGAGCAGTTCTTC
len: 15; v_gene: TRBV18; d_gene: -; j_gene: TRBJ2-7; abundance: once; CDR3aa: CASSPAYSGGNEQYF; CDR3nt: TGTGCCAGCTCACCCGCCTACTCAGGAGGGAACGAGCAGTACTTC
len: 16; v_gene: TRBV3-1/TRBV3-2; d_gene: TRBD1; j_gene: TRBJ1-2; abundance: -; CDR3aa: CASSPLGDRANYGYTF; CDR3nt: TGTGCCAGCAGCCCCCTGGGGGACAGAGCTAACTATGGCTACACCTTC
len: 12; v_gene: TRBV20-1; d_gene: TRBD1; j_gene: TRBJ2-7; abundance: -; CDR3aa: CSASHRGNEQYF; CDR3nt: TGCAGTGCTAGTCACAGGGGGAACGAGCAGTACTTC
len: 16; v_gene: TRBV11-2; d_gene: -; j_gene: TRBJ2-1; abundance: -; CDR3aa: CASSPETGLPYNEQFF; CDR3nt: TGTGCCAGCAGCCCGGAGACAGGCCTTCCCTACAATGAGCAGTTCTTC
len: 14; v_gene: TRBV7-3; d_gene: TRBD1; j_gene: TRBJ2-3; abundance: -; CDR3aa: CASSQQGVKDTQYF; CDR3nt: TGTGCCAGCAGTCAACAGGGGGTAAAAGATACGCAGTATTTT
len: 17; v_gene: TRBV20-1; d_gene: TRBD1; j_gene: TRBJ1-2; abundance: -; CDR3aa: CSASLPGQRTSNYGYTF; CDR3nt: TGCAGTGCTAGTTTACCGGGACAGAGAACCTCTAACTATGGCTACACCTTC
len: 14; v_gene: TRBV2; d_gene: -; j_gene: TRBJ2-7; abundance: -; CDR3aa: CASNRLPGGYEQYF; CDR3nt: TGTGCCAGCAACAGACTCCCCGGAGGGTACGAGCAGTACTTC
len: 17; v_gene: TRBV9; d_gene: -; j_gene: TRBJ1-3; abundance: -; CDR3aa: CASSVEGSSLSGNTIYF; CDR3nt: TGTGCCAGCAGCGTAGAAGGTAGCTCCCTCTCTGGAAACACCATATATTTT
len: 16; v_gene: TRBV4-1; d_gene: -; j_gene: TRBJ2-7; abundance: -; CDR3aa: CASSQESTGIAYEQYF; CDR3nt: TGCGCCAGCAGCCAAGAATCAACAGGGATCGCCTACGAGCAGTACTTC
len: 13; v_gene: TRBV2; d_gene: -; j_gene: TRBJ1-6; abundance: -; CDR3aa: CASSPQENSPLHF; CDR3nt: TGTGCCAGCAGTCCCCAGGAAAATTCACCCCTCCACTTT
len: 15; v_gene: TRBV7-9; d_gene: TRBD1; j_gene: TRBJ1-2; abundance: -; CDR3aa: CASSSSTGGGYGYTF; CDR3nt: TGTGCCAGCAGCTCGAGTACAGGGGGCGGCTATGGCTACACCTTC
len: 14; v_gene: TRBV5-5; d_gene: TRBD1; j_gene: TRBJ1-5; abundance: -; CDR3aa: CASSLGQGPQPQHF; CDR3nt: TGTGCCAGCAGCTTGGGACAGGGCCCTCAGCCCCAGCATTTT